A single sample is the source of the 15 T cell receptor beta chains below, sequenced in a study of T cell changes during pregnancy in multiple sclerosis. Only in-frame clones appear in the TCRdb table, and some are missing; sequencing was by immunoSEQ multiplex PCR. In the table there are 65,000 to 85,000 clones, 94% of which are singletons. The sample consisted of peripheral blood, taken in the second trimester of pregnancy. Receptors were obtained from a female donor in good health, enrolled as a control in a pregnancy study.

The V gene is TRBV5-1, the J gene TRBJ1-2; possible D gene TRBD1, 5 bases. The germline gives CDR1 SGHRS, CDR2 YFSETQ. This CDR3 comprises 15 residues. Between the trimmed V and J ends, which lost 4 bases and 9 bases, there was a span of 22 bases. CDR3 bases: TGCGCCAGCAGCACGGAGGGAGCGGCAGGGTACCGCTACACCTTC. Amino acid sequence: CASSTEGAAGYRYTF.

The chain uses TRBV2 and TRBJ2-3; no clear D. CDR1 and CDR2 from the germline V gene are SNHLY and FYNNEI. This CDR3 has 13 amino acids. V lost 3 bases and J lost 0, with 4 bases in between. In DNA form, the CDR3 reads TGTGCCAGCAGTGATCTTAGCACAGATACGCAGTATTTT. Translated, it gives CASSDLSTDTQYF. The whole variable domain, remainder taken from reference TRBV2 and TRBJ2-3, is EPEVTQTPSHQVTQMGQEVILRCVPISNHLYFYWYRQILGQKVEFLVSFYNNEISEKSEIFDDQFSVERPDGSNFTLKIRSTKLEDSAMYFCASSDLSTDTQYFGPGTRLTVL.

This clone appeared once. J is TRBJ2-7 and V is TRBV6-1; a weak D match, TRBD1 (6 bases). The CDR3 totals 16 residues. Germline V gives CDR1 MNHNS, CDR2 SASEGT. The V and J ends lost 1 base and 2 bases respectively, with 15 bases between them. The CDR3 sequence: CASSEGIAGAPYEQYF. Written as DNA, the CDR3 is TGTGCCAGCAGTGAAGGGATCGCAGGGGCCCCCTACGAGCAGTACTTC.

In this sample, this clone turned up once. V and J are TRBV10-1 and TRBJ2-2; 11 bases match TRBD2. V was pared by 6 bases and J by 5 bases, with 11 bases of the junction left unmatched. The CDR3 has 17 amino acids. Germline V gives CDR1 WNHNN, CDR2 SYGVQD (reference sequence). For the CDR3, the DNA is TGCGCCAGCAGAAAGGGCCTAGCGGGAGGCGGAACCGGGGAGCTGTTTTTT. This encodes CASRKGLAGGGTGELFF.

The rearrangement joins TRBV11-2 to TRBJ2-7; 11 bases fit TRBD1. J lost 6 bases, V lost 5 bases, and 21 bases had no gene match. Germline V gene data show CDR1 as SGHAT and CDR2 as FQNNGV. This CDR3 is built from 19 residues. The CDR3 loop reads CASSRGPLSGTGGLGEQYF. CDR3 nucleotide sequence: TGTGCCAGCAGCCGGGGCCCTTTATCCGGGACAGGGGGTCTAGGCGAGCAGTACTTC.

V and J are TRBV5-1 and TRBJ2-2; 7 bases map to TRBD1. CDR1 SGHRS and CDR2 YFSETQ come from the germline V gene. Trimming took 9 bases from V and 1 from J; bases not matched to a gene: 9. The CDR3 spans 15 residues. The CDR3 coding sequence is TGCGCCACCAAAAACCGGACAGGGAACACCGGGGAGCTGTTTTTT. Translating gives CATKNRTGNTGELFF.

Turning to this clone: This same CDR3 is encoded by further DNA sequences in the sample. V and J are TRBV4-1 and TRBJ2-1; 13 bases are shared with TRBD2. CDR3 size: 15 residues. Germline V gives CDR1 MGHRA, CDR2 YSYEKL. Trimming took 3 bases from V and 5 from J; bases not matched to a gene: 1. The CDR3 bases are TGCGCCAGCAGCCATGGACTAGCGGGAGACAATGAGCAGTTCTTC. Amino acid sequence: CASSHGLAGDNEQFF.

This chain joins TRBV7-9 and TRBJ2-7, with 9 bases fitting TRBD1. Germline V gene sequence: CDR1 SEHNR, CDR2 FQNEAQ (reference sequence). The CDR3 loop spans 13 amino acids. With V trimmed by 5 bases and J by 5 bases, 4 bases remained unmatched. In nucleotides, the CDR3 is TGTGCCAGCAGCCCCCGGACAGGGGACGAGCAGTACTTC. Residues: CASSPRTGDEQYF.

This chain joins TRBV4-1 and TRBJ2-2; D might be TRBD2 (7 bases). Trimming cost V 1 base and J 6 bases, with 15 bases left between them. Germline CDR1 is MGHRA and CDR2 is YSYEKL. The CDR3 is 16 residues long. The CDR3 DNA reads as TGCGCCAGCAGCCAAGTTGGGGGGGGCAGGGCCGGGGAGCTGTTTTTT. It translates to CASSQVGGGRAGELFF.

This clone was found once. This chain joins TRBV2 and TRBJ2-2; perhaps TRBD2 as D (5 bases). V shed 7 bases and J shed 5 bases, with 11 bases lying between them. Germline-derived CDR1 and CDR2 are SNHLY and FYNNEI. The CDR3 length is 13 residues. The CDR3, as DNA: TGTGCCAGCACAACTCGGGGAACCGGGGAGCTGTTTTTT. It is translated as CASTTRGTGELFF.

The chain joins TRBV5-1 to TRBJ2-1; TRBD2 aligns across 7 bases. The V and J ends lost 4 bases and 4 bases, in that order; junction bases with no gene match: 5. The CDR3 runs to 14 residues. Germline V gene lookup returns CDR1 SGHRS and CDR2 YFSETQ. The CDR3 DNA reads TGCGCCAGCAGCCCTAGCGGAGGTTACAATGAGCAGTTCTTC. It codes for CASSPSGGYNEQFF.

The gene calls are TRBV5-6 and TRBJ1-4, with 10 bases that match TRBD1. Germline V gene data show CDR1 as SGHDT and CDR2 as YYEEEE. The CDR3 runs 17 residues. Trimming removed 0 bases from V and 4 bases from J; junction bases left unmatched: 6. Here the CDR3 reads CASSLGQGALLNEKLFF. The CDR3 region has the DNA TGTGCCAGCAGCTTGGGACAGGGGGCCCTTCTTAATGAAAAACTGTTTTTT.

The chain employs TRBV6-5 and TRBJ1-2, with D possibly TRBD1 on 6 matching bases. V was cut by 10 bases and J by 5 bases, with 17 bases left in between. Germline V gene sequence: CDR1 MNHEY, CDR2 SVGAGI. The CDR3 is 13 amino acids. The DNA for the CDR3 is TGTGCCACCAAACTCGGACAGCCTTATGGCTACACCTTC. Its translation: CATKLGQPYGYTF.

This chain connects TRBV5-1 to TRBJ2-7, with D possibly TRBD2 on 6 matching bases. Germline CDR1 SGHRS, CDR2 YFSETQ. With 2 bases removed from V and 1 base from J, the gap between germline ends came to 7 bases. The CDR3 extends over 13 amino acids. For the CDR3, the DNA is TGCGCCAGCAGCTTAGCGGGTTCCTACGAGCAGTACTTC. Its translation: CASSLAGSYEQYF.

This clone was seen only a few times. The chain has TRBV18 and TRBJ1-1; D possibly corresponds to TRBD1 (5 bases). The CDR3 sequence is 13 residues long. Germline V gives CDR1 KGHSH, CDR2 LQKENI. Trimming stripped 4 bases from V and 0 bases from J, with 6 bases between. CDR3 sequence reads: CASSQGVNTEAFF. CDR3 DNA sequence: TGTGCCAGCTCACAAGGGGTGAACACTGAAGCTTTCTTT.